The 30 T cell receptor beta chains listed next were all sequenced from one sample in a study of cytomegalovirus exposure and HLA in healthy donors. The PCR made use of 60 Vbeta and 13 Jbeta primers. TCRdb keeps only in-frame clones here, not all; method: immunoSEQ multiplex PCR. Of roughly 150,000 clones in the sample, just under 80% are singletons; the top ten hold approximately 10%. Sequences were obtained from PBMCs. All receptors come from a man younger than 35 in good health and CMV-seropositive.

V is TRBV7-2 and J is TRBJ2-7, with TRBD1 matching 9 bases. J was trimmed by 6 bases and V by 6 bases; bases with no gene match: 3. CDR3 length: 12 residues. Germline assignment: CDR1 SGHTA and CDR2 FQGNSA. CDR3 loop: CASSKTGGEQYF. CDR3 nucleotides: TGTGCCAGCAGTAAGACAGGGGGCGAGCAGTACTTC.

V gene TRBV27 combines with J gene TRBJ2-5, with D possibly being TRBD2 (7 bases). CDR1 MNHEY and CDR2 SMNVEV come from the germline V gene (reference sequence). Trimming removed 8 bases at V and 7 bases at J, with 11 bases between. The CDR3 totals 11 residues. The CDR3 region has the DNA TGTGCCAGCCGGAGGGGGGGGACCCAGTACTTC. Amino acids: CASRRGGTQYF.

This chain joins TRBV5-4 and TRBJ1-1; D is unresolved. V was clipped by 0 bases and J by 1 base, with 13 bases between them. Per germline, CDR1 SGHNT and CDR2 YYREEE (reference sequence). The CDR3 extends over 16 amino acids. CDR3 coding DNA: TGTGCCAGCAGCTTGGCCCCGGACTGGGAGAACACTGAAGCTTTCTTT. It specifies CASSLAPDWENTEAFF. Based on the CDR3 plus reference TRBV5-4 and TRBJ1-1, the full variable domain is ETGVTQSPTHLIKTRGQQVTLRCSSQSGHNTVSWYQQALGQGPQFIFQYYREEENGRGNFPPRFSGLQFPNYSSELNVNALELDDSALYLCASSLAPDWENTEAFFGQGTRLTVV.

V usage is TRBV6-1 and J usage is TRBJ1-2; D may be TRBD1 (5 bases). The CDR3 length is 12 residues. Germline V lookup: CDR1 MNHNS, CDR2 SASEGT. V was pared by 8 bases and J by 4 bases, with 11 bases between. The DNA for the CDR3 is TGTGCCAGCCTGGGGCCCTTCTATGGCTACACCTTC. Amino acids: CASLGPFYGYTF.

The chain carries TRBV5-4 and TRBJ1-2; 10 nucleotides align to TRBD1. V dropped 1 base and J dropped 3; count of bases not matched to a gene: 3. This CDR3 is 15 amino acids long. CDR1 and CDR2 from the germline V gene are SGHNT and YYREEE (reference sequence). The CDR3, as DNA: TGTGCCAGCAGCTTGCGGGACAGGGGTGACTATGGCTACACCTTC. This sequence encodes CASSLRDRGDYGYTF.

V usage is TRBV28 and J usage is TRBJ2-7; possible D gene TRBD2, 7 bases. V was cut by 6 bases and J by 1 base, with 13 bases left in between. Germline CDR1 MDHEN, CDR2 SYDVKM. The CDR3 has 14 amino acids. Here the CDR3 DNA reads TGTGCCAGCAGAAGGGGGGGCCATTCCTACGAGCAGTACTTC. This translates into CASRRGGHSYEQYF.

The V gene is TRBV7-2, the J gene TRBJ2-1; 7 bases agree with TRBD2. The length of the CDR3 is 16 residues. Germline V gene lookup returns CDR1 SGHTA and CDR2 FQGNSA. Trimming took 2 bases from V and 6 from J; bases not matched to a gene: 10. CDR3 bases: TGTGCCAGCAGCTTAAGTTTCACTAGCGTTAGCAATGAGCAGTTCTTC. This translates into CASSLSFTSVSNEQFF.

CDR3 sequence (DNA): TGTGCCAGCAGCGTCCAGAGCGGGAGCGTCACCGGGGAGCTGTTTTTT. It yields the protein CASSVQSGSVTGELFF. The chain carries TRBV9 and TRBJ2-2; TRBD2 matches 8 bases. After removal of 2 bases from V and 4 bases from J, the junction contained 7 bases not matched to a gene. Per germline, CDR1 SGDLS and CDR2 YYNGEE. CDR3 size: 16 residues.

This clone was picked up a small number of times. J is TRBJ1-3 and V is TRBV4-3; D possibly corresponds to TRBD1 (5 bases). Germline assignment: CDR1 LGHNA and CDR2 YSLEER. The CDR3 consists of 15 residues. The V gene lost 0 bases and the J gene lost 4 bases, with 10 bases spanning the gap. The CDR3 region is CASSQEGGVGNTIYF. In nucleotides, the CDR3 is TGCGCCAGCAGCCAAGAAGGAGGGGTCGGAAACACCATATATTTT.

The gene calls are TRBV9 and TRBJ2-1; 7 nucleotides agree with TRBD2. CDR3 length: 15 residues. V shed 0 bases and J 3 bases; nucleotides not matched to a gene: 3. Germline loops: CDR1 SGDLS, CDR2 YYNGEE. CDR3 in amino acids: CASSVGGGDYNEQFF. The CDR3 DNA reads as TGTGCCAGCAGCGTAGGGGGAGGGGACTACAATGAGCAGTTCTTC.

The V and J genes are TRBV9 and TRBJ2-1; 7 nucleotides line up with TRBD1. Per germline, CDR1 SGDLS and CDR2 YYNGEE. V lost 3 bases, J lost 0 bases, and 6 bases stayed unmatched. The CDR3 spans 16 residues. As DNA, the CDR3 is TGTGCCAGCAGCGAACAGGGGTCGAGCTCCTACAATGAGCAGTTCTTC. Protein: CASSEQGSSSYNEQFF.

In DNA form, the CDR3 reads TGTGCCAGCAGCTTGGGTCTGGAGACCCAGTACTTC. The encoded protein is CASSLGLETQYF. The chain carries TRBV5-6 and TRBJ2-5; no firm D call. The CDR3 has 12 residues. CDR1 SGHDT and CDR2 YYEEEE come from the germline V gene. The germline V and J ends were trimmed by 0 bases and 5 bases, with 5 bases remaining between them.

The chain joins TRBV6-6 to TRBJ2-7, with TRBD2 as a possible D gene (5 bases). Trimming shortened V by 5 bases and J by 4 bases, and 9 bases separated the two germline ends. CDR1 is MNHNY and CDR2 is SVGAGI in the germline V gene (reference sequence). The CDR3 covers 12 residues. DNA for the CDR3: TGTGCCAGCAGTGGACTGTCGTACGAGCAGTACTTC. Protein: CASSGLSYEQYF.

This sequence joins TRBV7-3 and TRBJ2-1; the match to TRBD1 covers 9 bases. The V gene end was trimmed by 5 bases and the J gene end by 9 bases; junction bases not matched to a gene: 8. CDR3 length: 14 residues. Germline CDR1 is SGHTA and CDR2 is FQGTGA. For the CDR3, the DNA is TGTGCCAGCAGCCCTGGACAGGGGTATAGTGAGCAGTTCTTC. Its protein product is CASSPGQGYSEQFF.

CDR3 loop: CESQGTGWAEAFF. Here the CDR3 DNA reads TGTGAATCACAGGGGACGGGTTGGGCTGAAGCTTTCTTT. V and J are TRBV28 and TRBJ1-1; 7 nucleotides line up with TRBD1. Looked up from germline, CDR1 is MDHEN and CDR2 is SYDVKM. The CDR3 has 13 residues.

The rearrangement links TRBV6-6 to TRBJ1-2; 10 positions agree with TRBD1. This CDR3 comprises 15 residues. The J segment lost 6 bases and the V segment lost 2 bases, leaving 6 bases of the junction unmatched. From germline, CDR1 is MNHNY and CDR2 SVGAGI (reference sequence). CDR3 amino acids: CASSYPSDRGHGYTF. The CDR3 nucleotides are TGTGCCAGCAGTTACCCATCCGACAGGGGGCATGGCTACACCTTC.

This clone has a handful of counts. The chain carries TRBV6-1 and TRBJ1-1, with TRBD1 matching over 11 bases. This CDR3 region has 15 residues. Trimming at V came to 7 bases and at J to 7 bases, leaving 11 bases not matched to a gene. Looked up from germline, CDR1 is MNHNS and CDR2 is SASEGT. The CDR3 spells CASISGQGALGEAFF. The DNA for the CDR3 is TGTGCCAGCATTTCCGGACAGGGGGCTCTCGGTGAAGCTTTCTTT.

This chain connects TRBV28 to TRBJ2-7; D may be TRBD2 (7 bases). Trimming left V 7 bases short and J 3 bases short, with 16 bases between. Germline V gives CDR1 MDHEN, CDR2 SYDVKM. This CDR3 has 14 amino acids. The CDR3 region is CASNARGGYYEQYF. The CDR3 DNA sequence: TGTGCCAGCAACGCAAGGGGGGGTTACTACGAGCAGTACTTC.

This chain joins TRBV28 and TRBJ2-2; weak D call: TRBD2 (7 bases). The length of the CDR3 is 18 residues. V shed 3 bases and J shed 5 bases, with 22 bases lying between them. Germline V CDR1 and CDR2: MDHEN, SYDVKM. CDR3 in amino acids: CASSFVSHGGAGTGELFF. Written as DNA, the CDR3 is TGTGCCAGCAGTTTCGTTTCCCATGGGGGGGCAGGGACCGGGGAGCTGTTTTTT.

The chain uses TRBV28 and TRBJ2-7; TRBD2 agrees at 8 bases. The CDR3 runs to 15 residues. CDR1 is MDHEN, CDR2 SYDVKM, per germline. Trimming took 3 bases from V and 2 from J; bases not matched to a gene: 6. The chain's CDR3 is CASSLSGSVPYEQYF. CDR3 sequence (DNA): TGTGCCAGCAGTTTGAGCGGGAGTGTCCCCTACGAGCAGTACTTC.

The rearrangement links TRBV10-3 to TRBJ2-5; tentatively, D is TRBD2 (7 bases). Germline assignment: CDR1 ENHRY and CDR2 SYGVKD. V gave up 4 bases and J gave up 5 bases, with 11 bases separating them. This CDR3 contains 13 residues. The CDR3 loop is CAISVGGPETQYF. CDR3 sequence (DNA): TGTGCCATCAGTGTGGGGGGGCCTGAGACCCAGTACTTC.

In nucleotides, the CDR3 is TGTGCCAGCAGCCCCGGGGGGTCGGCAACTAATGAAAAACTGTTTTTT. Translation gives CASSPGGSATNEKLFF. The chain recombines TRBV11-2 with TRBJ1-4, with a possible D match to TRBD1 (5 bases). The length of the CDR3 is 16 residues. Germline values: CDR1 SGHAT, CDR2 FQNNGV. V was trimmed by 5 bases and J by 0 bases, leaving 13 bases between them. The whole variable domain, remainder taken from reference TRBV11-2 and TRBJ1-4, is EAGVAQSPRYKIIEKRQSVAFWCNPISGHATLYWYQQILGQGPKLLIQFQNNGVVDDSQLPKDRFSAERLKGVDSTLKIQPAKLEDSAVYLCASSPGGSATNEKLFFGSGTQLSVL.

V and J are TRBV6-5 and TRBJ2-3; 11 bases fit TRBD2. Per the germline V gene, CDR1 is MNHEY and CDR2 is SVGAGI. The ends lost 4 bases at V and 2 bases at J; junction bases unmatched: 2. The CDR3 is 15 residues long. The chain's CDR3 is CASSLGLAATDTQYF. The CDR3 coding sequence is TGTGCCAGCAGTTTGGGACTAGCGGCCACAGATACGCAGTATTTT.

The chain carries TRBV18 and TRBJ1-5; TRBD1 might be the D (5 bases). This CDR3 comprises 15 residues. The germline V gene encodes CDR1 KGHSH and CDR2 LQKENI. Trimming took 3 bases from V and 4 from J, leaving 13 bases between them. The CDR3 is CASSPDSGVNQPQHF. CDR3 sequence (DNA): TGTGCCAGCTCACCCGACAGTGGAGTGAATCAGCCCCAGCATTTT.

The gene calls are TRBV27 and TRBJ2-7, with a tentative D call TRBD2 (5 bases). This CDR3 has 15 amino acids. From germline, CDR1 is MNHEY and CDR2 SMNVEV (reference sequence). Trimming removed 4 bases at V and 3 bases at J, with 16 bases between. CDR3 in amino acids: CASSSETTRYYEQYF. The CDR3 DNA follows: TGTGCCAGCAGTTCGGAGACCACTAGATACTACGAGCAGTACTTC.

This chain uses TRBV7-2 with TRBJ2-7, with TRBD2 as a possible D gene (5 bases). The germline CDR1 and CDR2 sequences are SGHTA and FQGNSA. The CDR3 is made up of 15 amino acids. With 5 bases removed from V and 0 bases from J, the gap between germline ends came to 14 bases. CDR3 bases: TGTGCCAGCAGCCCCCGTGGGGAGAGCTCCTACGAGCAGTACTTC. Encoded protein: CASSPRGESSYEQYF.

The chain is built from TRBV4-3 and TRBJ1-2, with 9 bases matching TRBD1. The CDR3 covers 15 residues. The V and J ends lost 1 base and 5 bases, in that order; junction bases with no gene match: 5. The germline gives CDR1 LGHNA, CDR2 YSLEER. This CDR3 is CASSQGDRVRYGYTF. The CDR3 region has the DNA TGCGCCAGCAGCCAAGGGGACAGGGTGCGGTATGGCTACACCTTC.

The chain couples TRBV29-1 to TRBJ1-1; D may be TRBD1 (6 bases). Trimming stripped 6 bases from V and 4 bases from J, with 12 bases between. The CDR3 runs to 12 residues. Germline V gene lookup returns CDR1 SQVTM and CDR2 ANQGSEA. In DNA form, the CDR3 reads TGCAGCGTGGCCGCAGGGGTCACTGAAGCTTTCTTT. Translated, it gives CSVAAGVTEAFF.

CDR3 nucleotide sequence: TGTGCCAGCGCTCGGACAGGGGGCCCGAACACTGAAGCTTTCTTT. This codes for CASARTGGPNTEAFF. The gene calls are TRBV7-3 and TRBJ1-1; 11 bases are a match to TRBD1. J gave up 1 base and V 8 bases, and 6 bases lay outside the gene matches. Germline V gene sequence: CDR1 SGHTA, CDR2 FQGTGA. The CDR3 covers 15 residues.

The chain uses TRBV6-4 and TRBJ2-7; D might be TRBD2 (5 bases). V gave up 6 bases and J gave up 1 base, with 13 bases separating them. Germline values: CDR1 MRHNA, CDR2 SNTAGT. The CDR3 is made up of 14 amino acids. The CDR3 coding sequence is TGTGCCAGCAGCCAACAGCAGCGGTCCTACGAGCAGTACTTC. Protein sequence: CASSQQQRSYEQYF.